This record looks at one TCR beta chain sequence and its context. Its target is not known. The CDR3 consists of 13 residues. Trimming stripped 8 bases from V and 5 bases from J, with 19 bases between. Germline loops: CDR1 DFQATT, CDR2 SNEGSKA (reference sequence). This sample was included in a study of blood T cells in healthy people across ages. Study outcomes and limitations: Among long-lived donors, naive CD4+ cells were more numerous and diversity higher than in aged donors. Among T cells, TCR beta diversity per million cells dropped roughly linearly as age rose.

Isolated per sample were at least 7 million PBMCs. The use of a sample-barcoded 5' primer and a J-beta primer mix characterized a second PCR of roughly 6 to 11 cycles. One entry per CDR3 protein results from TCRdb running MiXCR on the 5' RACE reads. Of 1.6 million or so distinct CDR3 sequences listed, about 31% are singletons. J is TRBJ2-7 and V is TRBV20-1; D is possibly TRBD2 (6 bases). The sequencing sample was made of blood. The receptor comes from a woman in her twenties or thirties in good health. This chain's CDR3 is CSSGGGAGNEQYF. The CDR3 DNA is TGCAGTTCAGGAGGCGGGGCTGGAAACGAGCAGTACTTC.